A single TCR beta chain is shown here with its context. Its matching antigen is unknown. The data derive from a study of T cell clonotyping in hematopoietic cell transplantation. The study, taken as a whole, reports: Higher Inverse Simpson Index values in graft donor and pretransplant recipient predicted broader posttransplant TCR diversity. After transplant, recipient diversity fell while pathologically expanded clonotypes grew through day 180.

CDR1 LNHDA and CDR2 SQIVND come from the germline V gene (reference sequence). This CDR3 has 15 amino acids. V was clipped by 3 bases and J by 7 bases, with 18 bases between them. Clones were sequenced by immunoSEQ multiplex PCR, and TCRdb holds only the in-frame ones, with some missing. The sample carries tens of thousands of clones, 85% to 95% recorded once. The time point: recipient sample about 28 days before transplant, after cytoreduction. The chain combines TRBV19 with TRBJ1-2; D unresolved. The origin of this receptor is a man in his fifties with acute myeloid leukemia. Some clones in this sample may be carry-over from other donors' samples. The material was peripheral blood mononuclear cells, obtained before stem cell transplant. Written as DNA, the CDR3 is TGTGCCAGTAGTATGACGGTTGCCAGGCCGGGTGGCTACACCTTC. Translating gives CASSMTVARPGGYTF.